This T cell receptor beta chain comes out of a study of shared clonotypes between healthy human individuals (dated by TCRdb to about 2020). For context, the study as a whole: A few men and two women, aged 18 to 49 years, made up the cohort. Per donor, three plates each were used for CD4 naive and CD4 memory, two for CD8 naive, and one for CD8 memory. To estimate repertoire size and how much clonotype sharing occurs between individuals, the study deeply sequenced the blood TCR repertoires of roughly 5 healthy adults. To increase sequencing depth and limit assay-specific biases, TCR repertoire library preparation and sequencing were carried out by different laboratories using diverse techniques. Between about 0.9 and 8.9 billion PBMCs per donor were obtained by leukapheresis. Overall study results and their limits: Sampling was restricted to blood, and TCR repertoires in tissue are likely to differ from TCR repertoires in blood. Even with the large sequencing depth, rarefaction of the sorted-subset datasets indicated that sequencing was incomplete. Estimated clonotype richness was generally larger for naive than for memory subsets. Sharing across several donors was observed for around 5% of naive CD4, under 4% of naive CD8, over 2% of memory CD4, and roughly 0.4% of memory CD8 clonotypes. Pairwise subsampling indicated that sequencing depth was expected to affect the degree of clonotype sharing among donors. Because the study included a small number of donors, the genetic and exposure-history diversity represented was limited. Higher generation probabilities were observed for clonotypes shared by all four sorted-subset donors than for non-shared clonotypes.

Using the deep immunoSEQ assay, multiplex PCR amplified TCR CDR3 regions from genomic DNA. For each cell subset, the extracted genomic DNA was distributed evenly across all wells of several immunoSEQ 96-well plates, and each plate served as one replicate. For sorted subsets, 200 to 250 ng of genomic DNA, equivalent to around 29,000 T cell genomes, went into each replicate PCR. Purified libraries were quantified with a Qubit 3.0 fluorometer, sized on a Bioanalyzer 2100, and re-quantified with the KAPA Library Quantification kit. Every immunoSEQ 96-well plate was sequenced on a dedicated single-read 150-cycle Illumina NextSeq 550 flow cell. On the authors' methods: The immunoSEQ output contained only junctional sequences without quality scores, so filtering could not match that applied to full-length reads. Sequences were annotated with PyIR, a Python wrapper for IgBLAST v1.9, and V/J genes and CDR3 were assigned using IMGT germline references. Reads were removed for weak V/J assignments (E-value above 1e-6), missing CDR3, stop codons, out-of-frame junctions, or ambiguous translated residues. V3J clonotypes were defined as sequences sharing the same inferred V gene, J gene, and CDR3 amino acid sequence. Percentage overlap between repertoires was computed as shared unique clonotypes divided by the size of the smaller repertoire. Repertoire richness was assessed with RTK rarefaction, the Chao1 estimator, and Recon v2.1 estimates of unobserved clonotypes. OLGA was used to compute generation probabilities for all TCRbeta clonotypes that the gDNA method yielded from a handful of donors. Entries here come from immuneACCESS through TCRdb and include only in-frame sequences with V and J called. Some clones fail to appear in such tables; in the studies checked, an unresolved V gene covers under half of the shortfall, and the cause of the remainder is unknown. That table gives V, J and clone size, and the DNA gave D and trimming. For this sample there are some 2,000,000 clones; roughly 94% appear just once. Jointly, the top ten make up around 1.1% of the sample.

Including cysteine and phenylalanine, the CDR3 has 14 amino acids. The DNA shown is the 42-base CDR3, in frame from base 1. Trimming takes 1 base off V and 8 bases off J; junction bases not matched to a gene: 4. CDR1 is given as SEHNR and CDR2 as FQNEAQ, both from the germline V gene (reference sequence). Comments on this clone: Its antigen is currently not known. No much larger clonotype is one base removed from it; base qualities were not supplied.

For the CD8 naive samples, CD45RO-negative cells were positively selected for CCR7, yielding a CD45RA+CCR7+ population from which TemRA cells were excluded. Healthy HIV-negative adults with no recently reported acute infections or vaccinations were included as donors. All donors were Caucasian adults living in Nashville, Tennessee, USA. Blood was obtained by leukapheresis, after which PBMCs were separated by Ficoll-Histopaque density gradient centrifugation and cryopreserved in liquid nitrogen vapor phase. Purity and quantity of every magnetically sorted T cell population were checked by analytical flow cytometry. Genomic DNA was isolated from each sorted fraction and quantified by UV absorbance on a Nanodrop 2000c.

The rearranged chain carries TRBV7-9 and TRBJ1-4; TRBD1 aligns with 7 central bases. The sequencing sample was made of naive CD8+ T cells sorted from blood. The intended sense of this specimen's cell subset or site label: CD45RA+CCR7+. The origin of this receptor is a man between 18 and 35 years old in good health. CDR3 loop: CASSLGTGGEKLFF. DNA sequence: TGTGCCAGCAGCTTAGGGACAGGAGGAGAAAAACTGTTTTTT.